Following are 14 T cell receptor beta chains from one sample sequenced in a study of blood T cell repertoires in COVID-19. The assay was immunoSEQ multiplex PCR, and TCRdb's table has in-frame clones only and misses some. Among fewer than 300,000 clones listed, 80% to 90% were seen once. The sample comprised PBMCs or T cells enriched from blood (not recorded which). All receptors derive from a woman aged 25 to 39 who had recovered from COVID-19.

The chain has TRBV6-5 and TRBJ1-2; D gene unclear. This CDR3 has 12 residues. Germline assignment: CDR1 MNHEY and CDR2 SVGAGI. Trimming cost V 5 bases and J 4 bases, with 8 bases left between them. CDR3 DNA sequence: TGTGCCAGCAGTATCCATTTCTATGGCTACACCTTC. This encodes CASSIHFYGYTF.

This clone was counted a few times. The rearrangement joins TRBV14 to TRBJ1-1; D is perhaps TRBD1 (5 bases). Looked up from germline, CDR1 is SGHDN and CDR2 is FVKESK. The CDR3 sequence is 14 residues long. V shed 2 bases and J shed 1 base, with 8 bases lying between them. The CDR3 protein is CASSQWGGNTEAFF. CDR3 coding DNA: TGTGCCAGCAGCCAATGGGGCGGGAACACTGAAGCTTTCTTT. Full variable domain (outside the CDR3, taken from reference TRBV14 and TRBJ1-1): EAGVTQFPSHSVIEKGQTVTLRCDPISGHDNLYWYRRVMGKEIKFLLHFVKESKQDESGMPNNRFLAERTGGTYSTLKVQPAELEDSGVYFCASSQWGGNTEAFFGQGTRLTVV.

The rearrangement joins TRBV2 to TRBJ2-2, with D uncertain. CDR1 and CDR2 (germline): SNHLY, FYNNEI. The V and J ends lost 6 bases and 3 bases respectively, with 5 bases between them. This CDR3 comprises 12 residues. The CDR3 DNA reads as TGTGCCAGCAGCCCGTACACCGGGGAGCTGTTTTTT. Amino acids: CASSPYTGELFF.

The gene calls are TRBV3-1 (or the pseudogene TRBV3-2) and TRBJ2-4; the D gene is possibly TRBD1 (6 bases). The CDR3 has 14 residues. Germline CDR1 LGHDT, CDR2 YNNKEL (reference sequence). V was cut by 4 bases and J by 0 bases, with 7 bases left in between. The CDR3 is CASSRGQAKNIQYF. The CDR3 nucleotides are TGTGCCAGCAGCCGGGGACAAGCCAAAAACATTCAGTACTTC.

The J gene is TRBJ1-3, the V gene TRBV7-8, with D hard to call. Germline CDR1 SGHVS, CDR2 FQNEAQ. Trimming took off 9 bases at V and 0 bases at J, with 15 bases between the two ends. The CDR3 is 15 residues long. This CDR3 reads CASSTVRSSGNTIYF. DNA for the CDR3: TGTGCCAGTTCCACGGTCCGGAGCTCTGGAAACACCATATATTTT.

The CDR3 here is CASSVEGGRAETQYF. The CDR3 DNA reads as TGTGCCAGCAGCGTAGAGGGTGGCAGGGCGGAGACGCAGTATTTT. The genes are TRBV9 and TRBJ2-3; D is perhaps TRBD1 (5 bases). The CDR3 spans 15 residues. V lost 0 bases to trimming and J lost 9 bases, with 17 bases between them. CDR1 is SGDLS, CDR2 YYNGEE, per germline.

This chain joins TRBV6-5 and TRBJ1-1, with TRBD1 matching 7 bases. The CDR3 contains 14 residues. V gave up 8 bases and J gave up 3 bases; unmatched junction bases: 9. Germline-derived CDR1 and CDR2 are MNHEY and SVGAGI. The CDR3 region is CASPDRAGDTEAFF. In nucleotides, the CDR3 is TGTGCCAGCCCCGACAGGGCTGGGGACACTGAAGCTTTCTTT.

This sequence joins TRBV18 and TRBJ2-1, with 10 bases lining up with TRBD2. This CDR3 is 17 amino acids long. Losses at the gene ends were 8 bases for V and 0 bases for J; bases not matched to a gene: 10. Germline V gives CDR1 KGHSH, CDR2 LQKENI. The CDR3 nucleotides read TGTGCCAGCGCACGGGGGCTAGCGGGGGACTCCTACAATGAGCAGTTCTTC. It yields the protein CASARGLAGDSYNEQFF.

This sequence joins TRBV10-3 and TRBJ2-7, with D perhaps TRBD1 (5 bases). Germline loops: CDR1 ENHRY, CDR2 SYGVKD. This CDR3 is 11 amino acids long. The V end lost 2 bases, the J end lost 6 bases, and 5 bases lay between the germline ends. CDR3 nucleotide sequence: TGTGCCATCAGTGAGGGGGCCGAGCAGTACTTC. This codes for CAISEGAEQYF.

This clone was seen just once. The rearrangement uses TRBV7-2 and TRBJ2-3; 9 bases map to TRBD2. Trimming at V came to 3 bases and at J to 2 bases, leaving 3 bases not matched to a gene. Germline loops: CDR1 SGHTA, CDR2 FQGNSA. The CDR3 is 15 residues long. This CDR3 reads CASSFGTSNTDTQYF. DNA for the CDR3: TGTGCCAGCAGCTTTGGGACTAGCAACACAGATACGCAGTATTTT.

V and J are TRBV18 and TRBJ2-3; D is perhaps TRBD1 (5 bases). Per the germline V gene, CDR1 is KGHSH and CDR2 is LQKENI. V lost 2 bases and J 3 bases, leaving 9 bases between the germline ends. The CDR3 length is 14 residues. The CDR3 nucleotides are TGTGCCAGCTCACCAGACAGAAGGACAGATACGCAGTATTTT. Translating gives CASSPDRRTDTQYF.

This clone was found once. V and J are TRBV9 and TRBJ2-1; TRBD2 matches at 10 bases. CDR1 is SGDLS, CDR2 YYNGEE, per germline. This CDR3 contains 14 residues. V dropped 0 bases and J dropped 9; count of bases not matched to a gene: 3. The CDR3 region has the DNA TGTGCCAGCAGCGTAGAAGCGGGAGGGACTGAGCAGTTCTTC. Its translation: CASSVEAGGTEQFF.

V is TRBV18 and J is TRBJ1-1; 7 nucleotides align to TRBD1. J was trimmed by 0 bases and V by 4 bases; bases with no gene match: 8. The CDR3 length is 16 residues. Per the germline V gene, CDR1 is KGHSH and CDR2 is LQKENI. CDR3 nucleotides: TGTGCCAGCTCACTCACAGGGGCCGGGGTGAACACTGAAGCTTTCTTT. This codes for CASSLTGAGVNTEAFF.

The rearrangement uses TRBV11-3 and TRBJ1-5, with D maybe TRBD1 (5 bases). Germline V gene data show CDR1 as SGHNT and CDR2 as YENEEA. The length of the CDR3 is 17 residues. The V end lost 6 bases, the J end lost 0 bases, and 18 bases lay between the germline ends. This CDR3 reads CASSHLDSTYSNQPQHF. DNA for the CDR3: TGTGCCAGCAGTCACCTCGACAGCACCTATAGCAATCAGCCCCAGCATTTT.